The present entry profiles one T cell receptor (beta chain) with its context. What it binds is not known. This sample is part of a study of shared clonotypes between healthy human individuals. Naive CD8 populations comprised CD45RO-negative cells positively selected for CCR7, excluding terminally differentiated effector memory CD45RA+ cells. Sequencing used immunoSEQ multiplex PCR; TCRdb keeps in-frame clones, though not all of them. The sample lists about 590,000 clones, around 95% seen once, with about 0.11% in the top ten. General observations from the study: Specimens sampled were limited to blood, with tissue repertoires likely differing. Clonotype sharing levels among donors were expected to vary with sequencing depth.

The CDR3 contains 15 residues. The V gene's germline CDR1 is SGHDT and CDR2 YYEEEE. V dropped 1 base and J dropped 2 bases, with 13 bases sitting between them. The TCR originated in a woman under 40 in good health. The sample consisted of naive CD8+ T cells sorted from blood. V and J are TRBV5-6 and TRBJ2-7; tentatively, D is TRBD1 (6 bases). CDR3 protein: CASSLTGKGAYEQYF. In DNA form, the CDR3 reads TGTGCCAGCAGCTTGACAGGGAAGGGGGCCTACGAGCAGTACTTC.